One sample yielded the 15 T cell receptor beta chains listed below, sequenced in a study of blood T cells in healthy people across ages (dated by TCRdb to between 2014 and 2016). The library was generated by 5' RACE. The listed sequencing device is Illumina HiSeq 2500. A second PCR of roughly 7 to 11 cycles was performed with a sample-barcoded 5' primer and a J-beta primer mix. In TCRdb, the public reads were trimmed at Q25 with fastp and aligned with MiXCR, with productive beta chains retained. Every distinct CDR3 protein forms one entry, paired with its most common genes and DNA. The sample table contains roughly 640,000 distinct CDR3 sequences; only one count was recorded for about 30% of them. 15% to 19% of the sample lies in the top ten. Sequencing input: blood. Receptors were obtained from a woman older than 75 in good health.

This clonotype has a count of ten or more. The rearrangement uses TRBV6-2 or TRBV6-3 and TRBJ2-7; TRBD1 matches at 8 bases. V was pared by 4 bases and J by 1 base, with 9 bases of the junction left unmatched. The CDR3 spans 16 residues. In germline, CDR1 is MNHEY, CDR2 SVGEGT. The CDR3 nucleotides are TGTGCCAGCAGTTCTTCCCCCGGGACAGGTTCCTACGAGCAGTACTTC. The encoded protein is CASSSSPGTGSYEQYF.

As to this clonotype: This may be a read error, as it is one base from a much larger clone. The chain employs TRBV9 and TRBJ2-3; D uncertain. CDR1 and CDR2 from the germline V gene are SGDLS and YYNGEE. This CDR3 spans 13 amino acids. Trimming removed 4 bases from V and 1 base from J, with 7 bases in between. The CDR3, as DNA: TGTGCCAGCAGCATAGTTCGCACAGATACGCAGTATTTT. It codes for CASSIVRTDTQYF.

This clonotype was detected ten times or more. The chain combines TRBV7-2 with TRBJ2-7; 9 nucleotides agree with TRBD2. V was clipped by 7 bases and J by 2 bases; unmatched bases: 6. CDR1 and CDR2 from the germline V gene are SGHTA and FQGNSA. The CDR3 is made up of 14 amino acids. Here the CDR3 reads CASNSGGGAYEQYF. The CDR3 DNA reads as TGTGCCAGCAATAGCGGCGGGGGGGCCTACGAGCAGTACTTC.

Many counts were recorded for this clonotype. Given a much more abundant clone one base away, this may be a read error. The CDR3 reads CRAGDRGLEQFF. For the CDR3, the DNA is TGCAGGGCTGGGGACAGGGGGCTTGAGCAGTTCTTC. The gene calls are TRBV20-1 and TRBJ2-1; 12 bases fit TRBD1. Germline V gives CDR1 DFQATT, CDR2 SNEGSKA (reference sequence). The CDR3 contains 12 residues.

The V gene is TRBV20-1, the J gene TRBJ1-6; 7 nucleotides align to TRBD1. The CDR3 sequence is 14 residues long. Trimming removed 5 bases from V and 8 bases from J; junction bases left unmatched: 9. The V gene's germline CDR1 is DFQATT and CDR2 SNEGSKA (reference sequence). CDR3 bases: TGCAGTGCTGCAACAGGGGTCGGCGATTCACCCCTCCACTTT. This codes for CSAATGVGDSPLHF.

This clonotype was found many times. The rearrangement uses TRBV14 and TRBJ2-7; unclear D gene. V gave up 3 bases and J gave up 0 bases, with 3 bases separating them. The CDR3 has 12 residues. Germline V gives CDR1 SGHDN, CDR2 FVKESK. Here the CDR3 reads CASSHGSYEQYF. The CDR3 DNA reads as TGTGCCAGCAGCCACGGCTCCTACGAGCAGTACTTC.

Turning to this clonotype: A read error is possible here, since a much larger clone lies one base away. The gene calls are TRBV27 and TRBJ2-1; TRBD1 is a possible D gene (6 bases). This CDR3 region has 15 residues. CDR1 is MNHEY, CDR2 SMNVEV, per germline (reference sequence). CDR3 in amino acids: CASSLDRLSYNKQFF. CDR3 nucleotide sequence: TGTGCCAGCAGTTTAGACAGGCTCTCCTACAATAAGCAGTTCTTC.

The chain couples TRBV5-1 to TRBJ1-2; 7 bases fit TRBD1. Looked up from germline, CDR1 is SGHRS and CDR2 is YFSETQ. The CDR3 has 11 amino acids. The V gene end was trimmed by 4 bases and the J gene end by 10 bases; junction bases not matched to a gene: 4. In nucleotides, the CDR3 is TGCGCCAGCAGCCAGACAGGGACCTACACCTTC. As protein: CASSQTGTYTF.

There are a few counts of this clonotype. The rearrangement uses TRBV6-2 or TRBV6-3 and TRBJ1-1; D unclear. V gave up 0 bases and J gave up 2 bases, with 7 bases separating them. Germline V gene lookup returns CDR1 MNHEY and CDR2 SVGEGT. The CDR3 is made up of 14 amino acids. The CDR3 here is CASSYSITNTEAFF. The CDR3 DNA sequence: TGTGCCAGCAGTTACTCGATAACTAACACTGAAGCTTTCTTT.

This clonotype was seen ten or more times. The J gene is TRBJ2-1, the V gene TRBV7-9; D not certain. The CDR3 runs 15 residues. Trimming left V 4 bases short and J 0 bases short, with 10 bases between. Germline CDR1 and CDR2: SEHNR and FQNEAQ (reference sequence). The CDR3 reads CASSSLQSSYNEQFF. Written as DNA, the CDR3 is TGTGCCAGCAGCTCTTTACAGAGCTCCTACAATGAGCAGTTCTTC.

This clonotype was seen at least ten times. The chain is built from TRBV7-9 and TRBJ2-1; 10 nucleotides line up with TRBD2. Germline assignment: CDR1 SEHNR and CDR2 FQNEAQ (reference sequence). Trimming cost V 5 bases and J 4 bases; bases outside gene matches: 5. The CDR3 length is 15 residues. The CDR3 DNA reads TGTGCCAGCAGCCAACTAGCGGGGCGATACAATGAGCAGTTCTTC. Translated, it gives CASSQLAGRYNEQFF.

This clonotype was recorded many times. V is TRBV6-1 and J is TRBJ2-7, with TRBD1 matching 9 bases. The V gene's germline CDR1 is MNHNS and CDR2 SASEGT. Unmatched junction bases numbered 10, after V lost 6 bases and J lost 4 bases. The CDR3 is 15 residues long. CDR3: CASRSGTGLGYEQYF. As DNA, the CDR3 is TGTGCCAGCAGGTCCGGGACAGGGCTTGGGTACGAGCAGTACTTC.

This clonotype was seen ten or more times. This chain joins TRBV7-8 and TRBJ2-3; 7 bases are a match to TRBD2. The germline CDR1 and CDR2 sequences are SGHVS and FQNEAQ. V gave up 7 bases and J gave up 4 bases; unmatched junction bases: 11. CDR3 length equals 15 residues. The CDR3 loop is CASTFWRGISDTQYF. The CDR3 DNA follows: TGTGCCAGCACCTTCTGGCGGGGGATTTCAGATACGCAGTATTTT.

This clonotype appeared a single time. The junction differs from germline at one of its ends, possibly a read error. The J gene is TRBJ2-3, the V gene TRBV30; D remains ambiguous. The CDR3 loop spans 14 amino acids. CDR1 and CDR2 (germline): GTSNPN, SVGIG (reference sequence). The CDR3 spells CARSVLTTTDTQYF. The CDR3 DNA reads as TGTGCCCGGAGTGTACTTACGACCACAGATACGCAGTATTTT.

Ten or more counts support this clonotype. This rearrangement joins TRBV10-3 to TRBJ1-1, with TRBD1 matching 7 bases. The CDR3 length is 15 residues. Germline V CDR1 and CDR2: ENHRY, SYGVKD. J lost 5 bases, V lost 6 bases, and 12 bases had no gene match. CDR3 loop: CAIRNRGTSKTEAFF. The CDR3, as DNA: TGTGCCATCAGAAACAGGGGAACTAGTAAGACTGAAGCTTTCTTT.